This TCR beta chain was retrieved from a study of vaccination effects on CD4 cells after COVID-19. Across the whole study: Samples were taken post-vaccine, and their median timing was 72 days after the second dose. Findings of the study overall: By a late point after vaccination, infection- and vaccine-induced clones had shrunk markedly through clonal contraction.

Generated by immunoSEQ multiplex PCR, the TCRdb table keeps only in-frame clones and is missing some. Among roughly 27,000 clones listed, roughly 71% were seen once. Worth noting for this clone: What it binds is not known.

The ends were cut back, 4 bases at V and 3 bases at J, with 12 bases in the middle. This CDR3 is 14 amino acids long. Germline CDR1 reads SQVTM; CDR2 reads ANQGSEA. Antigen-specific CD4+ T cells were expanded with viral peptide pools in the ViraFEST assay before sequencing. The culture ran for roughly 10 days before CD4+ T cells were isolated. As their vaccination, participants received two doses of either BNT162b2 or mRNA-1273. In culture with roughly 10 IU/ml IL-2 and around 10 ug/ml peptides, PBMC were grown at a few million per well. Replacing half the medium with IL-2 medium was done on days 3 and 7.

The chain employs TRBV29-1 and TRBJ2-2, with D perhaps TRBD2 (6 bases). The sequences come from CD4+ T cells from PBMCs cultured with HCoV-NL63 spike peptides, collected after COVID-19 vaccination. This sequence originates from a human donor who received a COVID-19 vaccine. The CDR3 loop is CSVVPGLHTGELFF. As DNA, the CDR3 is TGCAGCGTTGTACCGGGACTCCACACCGGGGAGCTGTTTTTT.